This T cell receptor (beta chain) was observed in a study of beta chain features in type 1 diabetes. As for the study in general: Cell yields, gender and age were comparable in patients and healthy donors. Whole-study findings and limits: Whether TCRB rearrangement is influenced by HLA type was left unresolved in this analysis. An over-representation of cells with high TCR expression could result from cDNA sequencing. Type 1 diabetes patients had TCRB CDR3s that were shorter (moderately but significantly so) in all four CD4+ subsets.

Expressed TCRB transcripts were sequenced, since all the RNA that had been isolated was reverse transcribed. TCRdb's copy holds only in-frame clones and misses some; the assay was immunoSEQ multiplex PCR. The table has around 130,000 clones, roughly 10% seen once. The authors sorted CD4+ naive, central memory, regulatory and stem cell-like memory cells via CD45RO/CCR7/CD25/CD127/CD95/CD27. CDR1 SQVTM and CDR2 ANQGSEA come from the germline V gene. The CDR3 totals 13 residues. The ends were cut back, 4 bases at V and 4 bases at J, with 11 bases in the middle. There are many counts of this clone. No antigen is known for it.

This clonotype originated in a man aged 25-40 years with type 1 diabetes. The chain employs TRBV29-1 and TRBJ2-1; D might be TRBD1 (6 bases). Sequencing used central memory CD4+ T cells from blood. The CDR3 spells CSVVETGYNEQFF. CDR3 bases: TGCAGCGTTGTAGAAACAGGGTACAATGAGCAGTTCTTC.